This entry describes one TCR beta chain. The data were produced by immunoSEQ multiplex PCR, yet TCRdb's version contains in-frame clones alone and is incomplete. The data contain roughly 250,000 clones, over 90% of them singletons. The data derive from a study of blood T cell repertoires in COVID-19. Across the study: Material from acute and convalescent COVID-19 was sourced from the United States, Italy and Spain. The analysed material was cDNA or gDNA that came from T cells, B-cell-depleted T cells, or PBMCs.

Germline values: CDR1 MNHNS, CDR2 SASEGT. V trimming: 2 bases; J trimming: 8 bases; junction bases outside the gene matches: 18. The CDR3 has 19 residues. The chain employs TRBV6-1 and TRBJ2-1; 10 nucleotides align to TRBD1. The sample was peripheral blood. This receptor was obtained from a man under 40 with COVID-19, enrolled during active disease. CDR3 sequence reads: CASSERFLTPDRGTDEQFF. Here the CDR3 DNA reads TGTGCCAGCAGTGAACGATTCCTAACCCCGGACAGGGGGACGGATGAGCAGTTCTTC.